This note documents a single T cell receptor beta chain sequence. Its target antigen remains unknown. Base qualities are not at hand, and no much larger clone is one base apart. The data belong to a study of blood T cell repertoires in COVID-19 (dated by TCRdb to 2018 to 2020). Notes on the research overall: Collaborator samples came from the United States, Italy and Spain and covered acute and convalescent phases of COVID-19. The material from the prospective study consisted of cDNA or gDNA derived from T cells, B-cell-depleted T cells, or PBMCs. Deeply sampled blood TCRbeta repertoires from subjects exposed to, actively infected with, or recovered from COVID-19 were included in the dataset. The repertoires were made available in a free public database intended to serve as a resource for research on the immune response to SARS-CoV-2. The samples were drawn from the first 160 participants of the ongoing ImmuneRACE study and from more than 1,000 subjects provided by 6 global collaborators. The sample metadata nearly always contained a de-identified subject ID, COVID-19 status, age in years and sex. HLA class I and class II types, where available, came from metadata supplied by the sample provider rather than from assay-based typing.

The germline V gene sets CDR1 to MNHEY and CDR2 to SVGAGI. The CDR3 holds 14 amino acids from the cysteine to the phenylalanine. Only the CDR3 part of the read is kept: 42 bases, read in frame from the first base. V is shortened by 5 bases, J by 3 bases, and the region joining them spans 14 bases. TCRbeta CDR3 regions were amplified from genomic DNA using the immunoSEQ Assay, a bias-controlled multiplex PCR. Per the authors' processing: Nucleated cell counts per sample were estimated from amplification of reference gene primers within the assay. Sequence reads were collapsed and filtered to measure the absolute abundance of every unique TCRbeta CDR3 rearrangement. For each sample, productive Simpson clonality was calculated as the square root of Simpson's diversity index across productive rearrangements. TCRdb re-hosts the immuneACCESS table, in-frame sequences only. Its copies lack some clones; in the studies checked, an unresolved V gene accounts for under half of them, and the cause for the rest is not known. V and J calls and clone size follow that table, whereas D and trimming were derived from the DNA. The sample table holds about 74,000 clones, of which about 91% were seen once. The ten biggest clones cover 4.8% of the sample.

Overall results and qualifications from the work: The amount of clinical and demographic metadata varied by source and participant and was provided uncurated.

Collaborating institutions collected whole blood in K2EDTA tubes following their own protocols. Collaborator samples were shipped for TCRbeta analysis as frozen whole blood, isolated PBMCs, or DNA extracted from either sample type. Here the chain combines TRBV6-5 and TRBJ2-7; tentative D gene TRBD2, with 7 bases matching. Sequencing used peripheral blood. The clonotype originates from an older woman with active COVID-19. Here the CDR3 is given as CASSPQGTNYEQYF. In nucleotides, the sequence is TGTGCCAGCAGTCCCCAGGGGACTAACTACGAGCAGTACTTC.